These 23 T cell receptor beta chains share one sample of origin, sequenced in a study of technical replicates of blood from a few donors. Produced via immunoSEQ multiplex PCR; TCRdb's table is partial and in-frame only. This sample has more than 45,000 clones, with approximately 94% found just once. Sequencing was performed on PBMCs. The receptor source for this set is a human donor in good health. Some clones in this sample may be carry-over from other donors' samples.

This chain uses TRBV4-3 with TRBJ1-1; 8 nucleotides align to TRBD1. V was clipped by 5 bases and J by 1 base; unmatched bases: 6. The germline CDR1 and CDR2 sequences are LGHNA and YSLEER. The CDR3 is made up of 15 amino acids. Here the CDR3 reads CASSAAGTGNTEAFF. Written as DNA, the CDR3 is TGCGCCAGCAGCGCCGCCGGGACAGGGAACACTGAAGCTTTCTTT.

The V gene is TRBV5-8, the J gene TRBJ2-1, with 10 positions matching TRBD1. V shed 3 bases and J 4 bases; nucleotides not matched to a gene: 4. This CDR3 region has 15 residues. Germline V gene data show CDR1 as SGHTS and CDR2 as YDEGEE. The CDR3 is CASSSGQGEYNEQFF. CDR3 DNA sequence: TGTGCCAGCAGCTCCGGACAGGGGGAGTACAATGAGCAGTTCTTC.

The CDR3 sequence is CASSLRTGVDTEAFF. Here the CDR3 DNA reads TGTGCCAGCAGCCTACGGACAGGGGTGGACACTGAAGCTTTCTTT. This sequence joins TRBV7-2 and TRBJ1-1, with 9 nucleotides matching TRBD1. CDR1 SGHTA and CDR2 FQGNSA come from the germline V gene. With V trimmed by 5 bases and J by 3 bases, 7 bases remained unmatched. There are 15 residues in the CDR3.

The chain couples TRBV6-7 to TRBJ2-7; 14 bases are a match to TRBD2. TRBV6-7 is labeled an ORF, and its function is uncertain. The CDR3 spans 20 residues. V shed 6 bases, J shed 5 bases, and the junction held 21 bases outside the gene matches. The CDR3 sequence: CASSQSGQGLAGAHRHEQYF. The CDR3 DNA sequence: TGTGCCAGCAGCCAAAGCGGACAGGGACTAGCGGGAGCCCACCGGCACGAGCAGTACTTC.

J is TRBJ1-2 and V is TRBV9, with TRBD1 matching over 7 bases. Germline V gives CDR1 SGDLS, CDR2 YYNGEE. This CDR3 is built from 14 residues. J lost 4 bases, V lost 3 bases, and 6 bases had no gene match. DNA of the CDR3: TGTGCCAGCAGCGAAGGGACAGCCTTCTATGGCTACACCTTC. It encodes CASSEGTAFYGYTF.

This clone was seen many times. This chain connects TRBV7-8 to TRBJ2-5; D is possibly TRBD2 (5 bases). V was pared by 1 base and J by 5 bases, with 14 bases between. CDR3 size: 15 residues. The germline V gene encodes CDR1 SGHVS and CDR2 FQNEAQ. The CDR3 DNA is TGTGCCAGCAGCTTAGACCTAGCTAGTACGGAGACCCAGTACTTC. Translating gives CASSLDLASTETQYF.

For the CDR3, the DNA is TGTGCCAGCTCACCAGTAGGGGGGAACACTGAAGCTTTCTTT. Amino acids: CASSPVGGNTEAFF. The J gene is TRBJ1-1, the V gene TRBV18, with a tentative D call TRBD1 (6 bases). Trimming cost V 2 bases and J 1 base, with 8 bases left between them. This CDR3 has 14 amino acids. CDR1 is KGHSH and CDR2 is LQKENI in the germline V gene. Together with reference TRBV18 and TRBJ1-1, the CDR3 gives the full variable domain: NAGVMQNPRHLVRRRGQEARLRCSPMKGHSHVYWYRQLPEEGLKFMVYLQKENIIDESGMPKERFSAEFPKEGPSILRIQQVVRGDSAAYFCASSPVGGNTEAFFGQGTRLTVV.

J is TRBJ2-7 and V is TRBV7-9; D perhaps matches TRBD2 (6 bases). This CDR3 contains 12 residues. Trimming cost V 4 bases and J 6 bases, with 10 bases left between them. Germline values: CDR1 SEHNR, CDR2 FQNEAQ (reference sequence). The CDR3 DNA follows: TGTGCCAGCAGCTCGACTAGTTTCGAGCAGTACTTC. It translates to CASSSTSFEQYF.

In this sample, this clone turned up once. This chain links TRBV6-1 with TRBJ2-7; the match to TRBD1 covers 10 bases. This CDR3 has 15 residues. V lost 2 bases to trimming and J lost 6 bases; unmatched junction nucleotides: 7. The germline CDR1 and CDR2 sequences are MNHNS and SASEGT. This chain's CDR3 is CASSEKGTGDCEQYF. Written as DNA, the CDR3 is TGTGCCAGCAGTGAAAAAGGGACAGGGGATTGCGAGCAGTACTTC.

This clone is termed medium-sized (0.01 to 0.1%). This sample includes further DNA sequences coding for the same CDR3. The CDR3 nucleotides read TGCGCCAGCAGCTTCGGGGGGGGGTACAATGAGCAGTTCTTC. It yields the protein CASSFGGGYNEQFF. The chain joins TRBV5-1 to TRBJ2-1; 8 bases map to TRBD2. CDR1 is SGHRS and CDR2 is YFSETQ in the germline V gene. Trimming removed 2 bases from V and 4 bases from J; junction bases left unmatched: 2. The CDR3 extends over 14 amino acids.

This clone was detected a few times. This chain links TRBV6-6 with TRBJ2-3, with 10 nucleotides matching TRBD1. The CDR3 has 15 amino acids. CDR1 MNHNY and CDR2 SVGAGI come from the germline V gene (reference sequence). The V and J ends lost 5 bases and 4 bases, in that order; junction bases with no gene match: 6. The CDR3 loop reads CASSHPGQGPDTQYF. The CDR3 DNA sequence: TGTGCCAGCAGTCATCCGGGACAGGGGCCAGATACGCAGTATTTT.

This sequence joins TRBV4-3 and TRBJ1-5, with unresolved D. Trimming removed 0 bases from V and 0 bases from J, with 15 bases in between. Looked up from germline, CDR1 is LGHNA and CDR2 is YSLEER. This CDR3 is 18 amino acids long. The CDR3 bases are TGCGCCAGCAGCCAAGATCTCCCTAAAAGCTATAGCAATCAGCCCCAGCATTTT. This sequence encodes CASSQDLPKSYSNQPQHF.

The rearrangement links TRBV10-3 to TRBJ2-7, with TRBD2 matching 7 bases. This CDR3 contains 14 residues. CDR1 and CDR2 (germline): ENHRY, SYGVKD. Trimming removed 6 bases from V and 2 bases from J; junction bases left unmatched: 7. CDR3 DNA sequence: TGTGCCATCAGCCCCAGCGGGGCCGCCTACGAGCAGTACTTC. It yields the protein CAISPSGAAYEQYF.

V is TRBV2 and J is TRBJ1-1, with D tentatively TRBD1 (6 bases). The ends were cut back, 5 bases at V and 8 bases at J, with 9 bases in the middle. The CDR3 length is 11 residues. Per the germline V gene, CDR1 is SNHLY and CDR2 is FYNNEI. CDR3 in amino acids: CASSRDREAFF. In DNA, the CDR3 is TGTGCCAGCAGTCGAGACAGGGAAGCTTTCTTT.

The chain links TRBV5-4 to TRBJ1-2, with 7 positions matching TRBD1. V shed 3 bases, J shed 2 bases, and the junction held 4 bases outside the gene matches. This CDR3 contains 14 residues. CDR1 and CDR2 (germline): SGHNT, YYREEE (reference sequence). CDR3: CASSWTGGNYGYTF. In nucleotides, the CDR3 is TGTGCCAGCAGCTGGACAGGCGGAAACTATGGCTACACCTTC.

The chain links TRBV6-4 to TRBJ2-2; 9 bases are shared with TRBD1. The CDR3 contains 13 residues. The V gene's germline CDR1 is MRHNA and CDR2 SNTAGT. Trimming removed 10 bases from V and 4 bases from J; junction bases left unmatched: 4. CDR3 amino acids: CATGQGPTGELFF. CDR3 in DNA: TGTGCCACCGGACAGGGGCCCACCGGGGAGCTGTTTTTT.

This sequence joins TRBV19 and TRBJ2-3; 7 bases are shared with TRBD1. Losses at the gene ends were 7 bases for V and 3 bases for J; bases not matched to a gene: 7. The CDR3 extends over 14 amino acids. From germline, CDR1 is LNHDA and CDR2 SQIVND (reference sequence). The CDR3 region has the DNA TGTGCCAGTACCGCGACAGGGTTGACAGATACGCAGTATTTT. Protein: CASTATGLTDTQYF.

The gene calls are TRBV7-3 and TRBJ2-2; 8 bases match TRBD2. CDR3 length equals 15 residues. Germline CDR1 reads SGHTA; CDR2 reads FQGTGA. Trimming removed 5 bases from V and 3 bases from J; junction bases left unmatched: 5. This chain's CDR3 is CASSKGLGDTGELFF. CDR3 DNA: TGTGCCAGCAGCAAGGGACTAGGGGACACCGGGGAGCTGTTTTTT.

The chain carries TRBV27 and TRBJ1-6, with D perhaps matching TRBD1 (5 bases). The CDR3 is made up of 16 amino acids. CDR1 and CDR2 (germline): MNHEY, SMNVEV (reference sequence). V was shortened by 5 bases and J by 7 bases, with 18 bases between the two germline ends. The CDR3 DNA follows: TGTGCCAGCAGTGGTGGGCTAAGGGGTCCCAATTCACCCCTCCACTTT. It is translated as CASSGGLRGPNSPLHF.

The chain has TRBV7-8 and TRBJ2-2, with D tentatively TRBD1 (6 bases). Per germline, CDR1 SGHVS and CDR2 FQNEAQ. Trimming left V 7 bases short and J 1 base short, with 10 bases between. The CDR3 loop spans 14 amino acids. CDR3 protein: CASKLDRNTGELFF. In DNA, the CDR3 is TGTGCCAGCAAGTTGGACAGGAACACCGGGGAGCTGTTTTTT.

This chain joins TRBV18 and TRBJ2-4; 7 positions match TRBD2. The CDR3 length is 19 residues. CDR1 is KGHSH, CDR2 LQKENI, per germline. The ends lost 4 bases at V and 0 bases at J; junction bases unmatched: 15. The CDR3 spells CASSLQKTGTILAKNIQYF. The CDR3 nucleotides are TGTGCCAGCTCACTACAAAAAACCGGGACTATACTAGCCAAAAACATTCAGTACTTC. The full variable domain, its missing parts supplied by reference TRBV18 and TRBJ2-4, is NAGVMQNPRHLVRRRGQEARLRCSPMKGHSHVYWYRQLPEEGLKFMVYLQKENIIDESGMPKERFSAEFPKEGPSILRIQQVVRGDSAAYFCASSLQKTGTILAKNIQYFGAGTRLSVL.

CDR3 sequence reads: CASSTPGLAAPAHGTDTQYF. CDR3 sequence (DNA): TGCGCCAGCAGCACTCCGGGACTAGCGGCACCCGCACATGGGACAGATACGCAGTATTTT. The chain is built from TRBV5-1 and TRBJ2-3; TRBD2 matches at 11 bases. Germline V lookup: CDR1 SGHRS, CDR2 YFSETQ. The CDR3 totals 20 residues. The ends lost 4 bases at V and 3 bases at J; junction bases unmatched: 19.

This clone was seen a handful of times. The chain links TRBV2 to TRBJ1-4; 9 positions match TRBD1. CDR1 is SNHLY, CDR2 FYNNEI, per germline. With V trimmed by 6 bases and J by 3 bases, 14 bases remained unmatched. This CDR3 contains 18 residues. In nucleotides, the CDR3 is TGTGCCAGCAGCGTCCGGGACAGGGTCAGGTCGTCTAATGAAAAACTGTTTTTT. It encodes CASSVRDRVRSSNEKLFF.